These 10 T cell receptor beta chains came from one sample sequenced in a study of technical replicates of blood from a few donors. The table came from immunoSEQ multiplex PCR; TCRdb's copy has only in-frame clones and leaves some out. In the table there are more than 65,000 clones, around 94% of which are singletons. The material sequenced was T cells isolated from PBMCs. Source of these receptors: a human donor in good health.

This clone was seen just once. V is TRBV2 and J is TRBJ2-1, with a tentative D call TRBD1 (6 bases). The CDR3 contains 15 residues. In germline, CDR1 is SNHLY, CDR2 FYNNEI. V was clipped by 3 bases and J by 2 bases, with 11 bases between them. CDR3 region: CASSEGRGPYNEQFF. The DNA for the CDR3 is TGTGCCAGCAGTGAGGGCAGGGGACCCTACAATGAGCAGTTCTTC.

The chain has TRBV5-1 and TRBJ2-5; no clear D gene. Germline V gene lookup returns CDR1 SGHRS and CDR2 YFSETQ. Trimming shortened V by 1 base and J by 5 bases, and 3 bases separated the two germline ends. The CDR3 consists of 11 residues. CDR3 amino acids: CASSLSETQYF. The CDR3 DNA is TGCGCCAGCAGCTTGTCGGAGACCCAGTACTTC. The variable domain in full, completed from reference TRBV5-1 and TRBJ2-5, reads KAGVTQTPRYLIKTRGQQVTLSCSPISGHRSVSWYQQTPGQGLQFLFEYFSETQRNKGNFPGRFSGRQFSNSRSEMNVSTLELGDSALYLCASSLSETQYFGPGTRLLVL.

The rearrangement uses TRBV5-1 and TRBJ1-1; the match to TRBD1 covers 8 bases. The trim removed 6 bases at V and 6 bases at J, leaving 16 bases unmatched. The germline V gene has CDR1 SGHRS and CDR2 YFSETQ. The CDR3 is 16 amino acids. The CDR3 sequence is CASNLAQGASVSEAFF. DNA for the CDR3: TGCGCCAGCAATCTGGCCCAGGGGGCCTCGGTTTCTGAAGCTTTCTTT.

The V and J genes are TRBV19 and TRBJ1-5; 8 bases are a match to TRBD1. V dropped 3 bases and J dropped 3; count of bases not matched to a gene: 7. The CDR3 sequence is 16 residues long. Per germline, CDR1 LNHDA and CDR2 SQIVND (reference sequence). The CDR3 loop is CASSILTTGANQPQHF. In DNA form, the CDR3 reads TGTGCCAGTAGTATTCTTACGACAGGGGCCAATCAGCCCCAGCATTTT.

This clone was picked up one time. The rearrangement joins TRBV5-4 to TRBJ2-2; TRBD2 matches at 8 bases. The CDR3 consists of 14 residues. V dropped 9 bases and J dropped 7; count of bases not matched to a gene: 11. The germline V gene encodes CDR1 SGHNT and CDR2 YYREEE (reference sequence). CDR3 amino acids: CAIYGGGTGGELFF. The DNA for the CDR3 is TGTGCCATCTACGGGGGGGGAACCGGCGGGGAGCTGTTTTTT.

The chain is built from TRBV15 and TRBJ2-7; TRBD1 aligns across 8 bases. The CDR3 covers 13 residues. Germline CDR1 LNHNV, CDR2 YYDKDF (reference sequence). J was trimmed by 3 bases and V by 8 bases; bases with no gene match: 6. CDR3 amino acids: CATLRDRFYEQYF. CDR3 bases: TGTGCCACCCTTCGGGACAGGTTCTACGAGCAGTACTTC. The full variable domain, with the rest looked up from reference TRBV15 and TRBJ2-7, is DAMVIQNPRYQVTQFGKPVTLSCSQTLNHNVMYWYQQKSSQAPKLLFHYYDKDFNNEADTPDNFQSRRPNTSFCFLDIRSPGLGDTAMYLCATLRDRFYEQYFGPGTRLTVT.

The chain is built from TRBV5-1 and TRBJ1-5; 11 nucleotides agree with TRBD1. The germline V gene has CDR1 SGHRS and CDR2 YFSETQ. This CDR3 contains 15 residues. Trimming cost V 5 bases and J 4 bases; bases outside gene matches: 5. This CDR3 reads CASRSGTGGNQPQHF. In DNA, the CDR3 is TGCGCCAGCAGATCTGGGACAGGGGGGAATCAGCCCCAGCATTTT.

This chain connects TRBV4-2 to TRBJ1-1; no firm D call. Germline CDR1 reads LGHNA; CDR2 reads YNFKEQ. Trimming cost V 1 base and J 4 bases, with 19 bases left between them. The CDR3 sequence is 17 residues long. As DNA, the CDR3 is TGTGCCAGCAGCCAAGTCGTACAGCCTATGTACGGCACTGAAGCTTTCTTT. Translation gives CASSQVVQPMYGTEAFF.

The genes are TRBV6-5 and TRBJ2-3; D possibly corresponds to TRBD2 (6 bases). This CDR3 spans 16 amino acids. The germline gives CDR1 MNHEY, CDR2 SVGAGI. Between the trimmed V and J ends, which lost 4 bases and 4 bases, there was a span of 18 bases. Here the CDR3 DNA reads TGTGCCAGCAGTTCCCCCTCCGGGAGTGTCCCAGATACGCAGTATTTT. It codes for CASSSPSGSVPDTQYF.

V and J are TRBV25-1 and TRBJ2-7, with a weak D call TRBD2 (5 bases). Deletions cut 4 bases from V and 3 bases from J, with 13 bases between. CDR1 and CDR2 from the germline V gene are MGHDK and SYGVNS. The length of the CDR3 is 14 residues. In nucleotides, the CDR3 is TGTGCCAGCAGTGTCTCGGGGAATTACTACGAGCAGTACTTC. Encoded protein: CASSVSGNYYEQYF.